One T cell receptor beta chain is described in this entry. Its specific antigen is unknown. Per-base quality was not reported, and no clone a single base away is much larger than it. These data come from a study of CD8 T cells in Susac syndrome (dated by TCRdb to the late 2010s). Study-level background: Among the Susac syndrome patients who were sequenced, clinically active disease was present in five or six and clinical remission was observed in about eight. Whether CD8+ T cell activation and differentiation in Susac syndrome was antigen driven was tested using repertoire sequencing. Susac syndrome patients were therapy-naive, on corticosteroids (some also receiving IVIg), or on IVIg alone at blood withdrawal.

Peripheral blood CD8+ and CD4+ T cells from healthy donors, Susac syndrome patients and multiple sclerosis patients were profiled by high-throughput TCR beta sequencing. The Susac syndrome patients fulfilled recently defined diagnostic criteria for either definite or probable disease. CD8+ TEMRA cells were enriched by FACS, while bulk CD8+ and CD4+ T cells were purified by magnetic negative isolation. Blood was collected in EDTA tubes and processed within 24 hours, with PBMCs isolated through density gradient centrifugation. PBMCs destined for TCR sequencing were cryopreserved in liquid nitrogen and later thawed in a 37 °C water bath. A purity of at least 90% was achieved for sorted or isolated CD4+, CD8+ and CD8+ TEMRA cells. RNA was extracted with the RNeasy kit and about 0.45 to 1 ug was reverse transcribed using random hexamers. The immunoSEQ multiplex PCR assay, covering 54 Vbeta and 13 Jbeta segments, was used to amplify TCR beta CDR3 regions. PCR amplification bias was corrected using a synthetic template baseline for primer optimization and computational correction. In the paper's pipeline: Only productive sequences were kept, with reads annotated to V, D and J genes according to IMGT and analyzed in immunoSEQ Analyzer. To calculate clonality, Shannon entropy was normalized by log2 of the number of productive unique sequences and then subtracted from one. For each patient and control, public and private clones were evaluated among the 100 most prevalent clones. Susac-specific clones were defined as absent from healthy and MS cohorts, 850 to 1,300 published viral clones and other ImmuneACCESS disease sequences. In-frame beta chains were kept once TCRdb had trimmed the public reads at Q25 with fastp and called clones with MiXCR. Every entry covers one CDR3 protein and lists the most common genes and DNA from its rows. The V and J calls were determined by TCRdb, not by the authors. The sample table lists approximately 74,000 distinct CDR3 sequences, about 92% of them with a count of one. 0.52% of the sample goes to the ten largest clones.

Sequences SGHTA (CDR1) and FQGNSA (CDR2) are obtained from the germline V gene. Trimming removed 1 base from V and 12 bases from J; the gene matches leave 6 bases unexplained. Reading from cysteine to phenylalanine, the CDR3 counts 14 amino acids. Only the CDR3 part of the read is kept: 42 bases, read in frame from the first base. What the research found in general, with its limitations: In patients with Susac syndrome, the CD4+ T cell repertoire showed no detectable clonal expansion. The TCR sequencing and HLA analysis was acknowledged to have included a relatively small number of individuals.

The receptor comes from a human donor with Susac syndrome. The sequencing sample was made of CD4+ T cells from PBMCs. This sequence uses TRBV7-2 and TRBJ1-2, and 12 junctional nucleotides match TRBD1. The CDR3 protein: CASSLEGQGAGNTF. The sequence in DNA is TGTGCCAGCAGCTTAGAGGGACAGGGGGCCGGGAACACCTTC.